The source of this TCR beta chain is a study of T cells in Graves' hyperthyroidism and ophthalmopathy. Authors of the study amplified TCR beta CDR3 regions from RNA transcripts. The HTBI set primed first-round TCR CDR3 RT-PCR. TCRdb processed the multiplex PCR reads anew with MiXCR; each CDR3 protein has one entry. This sample has approximately 600,000 distinct CDR3 sequences; more than 13% occur once, and the top ten carry over 6%. There are many counts of this clonotype. Looked up from germline, CDR1 is ENHRY and CDR2 is SYGVKD. The CDR3 extends over 16 amino acids. V was clipped by 0 bases and J by 0 bases, with 9 bases between them.

The specimen was blood. V is TRBV10-3 and J is TRBJ2-1; D remains unclear. This clonotype was obtained from a woman aged 18-30 years with Graves' ophthalmopathy. CDR3 in DNA: TGTGCCATCAGTGAGTCTCGACATAGCTCCTACAATGAGCAGTTCTTC. It yields the protein CAISESRHSSYNEQFF.